The rows below give T cell receptor beta chains drawn from one sample of a study of T cell responses to AZD1222 COVID-19 vaccine. Some clones are missing from TCRdb's copy, which holds only in-frame ones; the method was immunoSEQ multiplex PCR. The sample holds 120,000 or so clones, approximately 94% seen once. This specimen was peripheral blood, taken 28 days after the second AZD1222 dose. All receptors come from an adult who received the AZD1222 COVID-19 vaccine. Each CDR3 is given with its conserved first and last residue. The D gene is left open where the match is weak. Clone sizes are given selectively: once, few, many, or a class where the clone is expanded.

v_gene,len,d_gene,abundance,j_gene,CDR3aa,CDR3nt
TRBV19,17,.,.,TRBJ1-4,CASSAPFARDANEKLFF,TGTGCCAGTAGTGCACCGTTCGCCCGGGACGCCAATGAAAAACTGTTTTTT
TRBV7-8,16,.,.,TRBJ1-2,CASSLNQGNVLYGYTF,TGTGCCAGCAGCTTAAATCAAGGCAACGTCTTGTATGGCTACACCTTC
TRBV20-1,11,.,once,TRBJ1-2,CLIIRGDGYTF,TGCCTTATTATCCGGGGGGATGGCTACACCTTC
TRBV27,13,.,.,TRBJ1-5,CASSTSTNQPQHF,TGTGCCAGCAGTACGAGTACAAATCAGCCCCAGCATTTT
TRBV2,16,.,.,TRBJ1-2,CASSEYPPQGPYGYTF,TGTGCCAGCAGTGAATATCCGCCCCAGGGGCCCTATGGCTACACCTTC
TRBV5-1,14,.,.,TRBJ1-1,CASSLGHGDTEAFF,TGCGCCAGCAGCTTGGGACATGGGGACACTGAAGCTTTCTTT
TRBV10-1,12,.,.,TRBJ2-3,CASSERPALKYF,TGCGCCAGCAGTGAGCGACCTGCACTCAAGTATTTT
TRBV30,13,TRBD1,.,TRBJ1-5,CAWGQGAYQPQHF,TGTGCCTGGGGACAGGGGGCTTATCAGCCCCAGCATTTT
TRBV6-5,12,.,.,TRBJ2-7,CASGRRGDEQYF,TGTGCCAGCGGGAGGCGGGGCGACGAGCAGTACTTC
TRBV24-1,11,.,.,TRBJ2-7,CAAFKGREQYF,TGTGCCGCGTTTAAAGGTAGGGAGCAGTACTTC
TRBV3-1/TRBV3-2,17,.,.,TRBJ1-3,CASSQHSRVRSGNTIYF,TGTGCCAGCAGCCAACACTCCAGGGTCCGCTCTGGAAACACCATATATTTT
TRBV9,17,.,.,TRBJ1-6,CASSPQEGMGLSSPLHF,TGTGCCAGCAGCCCCCAGGAGGGGATGGGGCTTAGTTCACCCCTCCACTTT
TRBV7-2,13,.,.,TRBJ2-1,CASSFFVNNEQFF,TGTGCCAGCAGCTTTTTCGTCAACAATGAGCAGTTCTTC
TRBV5-1,16,.,.,TRBJ2-2,CASSLAGGRNTGELFF,TGCGCCAGCAGCTTGGCGGGGGGCCGGAACACCGGGGAGCTGTTTTTT
TRBV29-1,12,TRBD2,.,TRBJ2-3,CSLRGGPDTQYF,TGCAGCCTCCGGGGGGGCCCAGATACGCAGTATTTT
TRBV5-1,14,.,.,TRBJ1-1,CASSLGVGVTEAFF,TGCGCCAGCAGCTTGGGGGTGGGAGTCACTGAAGCTTTCTTT
TRBV28,11,.,.,TRBJ1-2,CASSFGVGYTF,TGTGCCAGCAGTTTCGGGGTTGGCTACACCTTC
TRBV7-9,14,.,.,TRBJ2-2,CASSPPRPRGELFF,TGTGCCAGCAGCCCCCCGAGACCTCGGGGGGAGCTGTTTTTT
TRBV5-1,14,.,.,TRBJ2-5,CASSLEGYQETQYF,TGCGCCAGCAGCTTGGAGGGGTACCAAGAGACCCAGTACTTC
TRBV14,13,.,once,TRBJ1-1,CASSYLPDTEAFF,TGTGCCAGCAGTTATCTCCCGGACACTGAAGCTTTCTTT
TRBV5-1,15,.,once,TRBJ1-1,CASSLAPGANTEAFF,TGCGCCAGCAGCTTGGCACCGGGGGCGAACACTGAAGCTTTCTTT
TRBV9,17,TRBD1,.,TRBJ1-3,CASSVRNRGTSGNTIYF,TGTGCCAGCAGCGTCCGTAACAGGGGTACGAGTGGAAACACCATATATTTT
TRBV5-1,12,.,.,TRBJ2-3,CASSFGPDTQYF,TGCGCCAGCAGCTTTGGCCCAGATACGCAGTATTTT
TRBV27,12,.,.,TRBJ2-5,CATQGTQETQYF,TGTGCCACCCAGGGGACCCAAGAGACCCAGTACTTC
TRBV18,13,.,once,TRBJ1-2,CASSSAGQGGYTF,TGTGCCAGCTCTTCGGCCGGACAAGGTGGCTACACCTTC
TRBV12-3/TRBV12-4,12,.,.,TRBJ2-4,CASSSGLVIQYF,TGTGCCAGCAGTTCCGGGCTGGTCATTCAGTACTTC
TRBV2,12,.,.,TRBJ2-3,CASGVRGEGEYF,TGTGCCAGCGGCGTAAGGGGGGAAGGAGAATATTTT
TRBV6-5,12,.,.,TRBJ1-4,CASSRQREKLFF,TGTGCCAGCAGTCGTCAACGCGAAAAACTGTTTTTT
TRBV11-3,14,.,.,TRBJ1-5,CASSSRVSNQPQHF,TGTGCCAGCAGCTCCAGGGTAAGCAATCAGCCCCAGCATTTT
TRBV14,16,.,.,TRBJ1-4,CASSQVDQGSNEKLFF,TGTGCCAGCAGCCAAGTTGATCAGGGCTCTAATGAAAAACTGTTTTTT
TRBV6-5,13,TRBD1,.,TRBJ1-1,CASSYTGVSEAFF,TGTGCCAGCAGTTACACAGGGGTTTCTGAAGCTTTCTTT
TRBV28,14,TRBD2,.,TRBJ2-1,CASGGLAGVGEQFF,TGTGCCAGCGGGGGACTAGCGGGAGTTGGTGAGCAGTTCTTC
TRBV7-9,15,.,once,TRBJ2-1,CAAARRGALYNEQFF,TGTGCCGCCGCTCGGCGGGGAGCCTTGTACAATGAGCAGTTCTTC